Following are 30 T cell receptor beta chains from one sample sequenced in a study of blood T cell repertoires in COVID-19. Assay: immunoSEQ multiplex PCR; the TCRdb copy retains only in-frame clones and omits some. There are roughly 200,000 clones in the sample; 84% occur only once, and approximately 13% lies in the top ten. Sequencing was done on a sample of peripheral blood. Source of these receptors: a human donor in a cohort sampled during active COVID-19.

The J gene is TRBJ1-3, the V gene TRBV9; D not certain. V was cut by 3 bases and J by 4 bases, with 14 bases left in between. CDR1 and CDR2 (germline): SGDLS, YYNGEE. CDR3 length: 15 residues. CDR3 sequence reads: CASSGPGEYGNTIYF. The CDR3 DNA is TGTGCCAGCAGCGGCCCCGGGGAATACGGAAACACCATATATTTT.

This sequence joins TRBV6-5 and TRBJ1-1; tentatively, D is TRBD1 (5 bases). V was clipped by 7 bases and J by 1 base, with 13 bases between them. The CDR3 totals 14 residues. Germline lookup yields CDR1 MNHEY and CDR2 SVGAGI. The CDR3 DNA is TGTGCCAGCACTGGGGCAGGGAAGAACACTGAAGCTTTCTTT. The encoded protein is CASTGAGKNTEAFF.

This chain uses TRBV7-8 with TRBJ1-4, with 8 bases that match TRBD1. From germline, CDR1 is SGHVS and CDR2 FQNEAQ. This CDR3 is built from 14 residues. The trim removed 5 bases at V and 3 bases at J, leaving 2 bases unmatched. The chain's CDR3 is CASSDRGSNEKLFF. CDR3 sequence (DNA): TGTGCCAGCAGCGACAGGGGCTCTAATGAAAAACTGTTTTTT.

V gene TRBV19 combines with J gene TRBJ1-2; 8 positions agree with TRBD1. There are 14 residues in the CDR3. V shed 8 bases and J 7 bases; nucleotides not matched to a gene: 12. Germline V CDR1 and CDR2: LNHDA, SQIVND (reference sequence). In DNA form, the CDR3 reads TGTGCCAGTGGGACAGGACAGTTCGTAGGTGGCTACACCTTC. As protein: CASGTGQFVGGYTF.

This chain connects TRBV6-5 to TRBJ1-5, with TRBD1 matching 8 bases. Germline lookup yields CDR1 MNHEY and CDR2 SVGAGI. The V gene end was trimmed by 7 bases and the J gene end by 2 bases; junction bases not matched to a gene: 4. The length of the CDR3 is 14 residues. The CDR3 DNA follows: TGTGCCAGCAATCAGGGGGCCGGCAATCAGCCCCAGCATTTT. Translated, it gives CASNQGAGNQPQHF.

The chain joins TRBV19 to TRBJ2-1; TRBD1 agrees at 7 bases. The CDR3 is made up of 18 amino acids. Germline lookup yields CDR1 LNHDA and CDR2 SQIVND (reference sequence). Losses at the gene ends were 3 bases for V and 4 bases for J; bases not matched to a gene: 15. The DNA for the CDR3 is TGTGCCAGTAGTATTTGGGCCCTTCGGACAGGAGTATACAATGAGCAGTTCTTC. Amino acids: CASSIWALRTGVYNEQFF. The full variable domain, rest sourced from reference TRBV19 and TRBJ2-1, is DGGITQSPKYLFRKEGQNVTLSCEQNLNHDAMYWYRQDPGQGLRLIYYSQIVNDFQKGDIAEGYSVSREKKESFPLTVTSAQKNPTAFYLCASSIWALRTGVYNEQFFGPGTRLTVL.

This rearrangement joins TRBV7-9 to TRBJ1-1; no clear D gene. V shed 5 bases and J shed 1 base, with 11 bases lying between them. Germline V gene lookup returns CDR1 SEHNR and CDR2 FQNEAQ (reference sequence). The CDR3 spans 14 residues. The CDR3 nucleotides read TGTGCCAGCAGCGCAAGCGGGCGGAACACTGAAGCTTTCTTT. It specifies CASSASGRNTEAFF.

The chain uses TRBV27 and TRBJ2-3; no definite D call. Trimming pared 0 bases from V and 0 bases from J, leaving 4 bases between. The CDR3 spans 14 residues. Germline values: CDR1 MNHEY, CDR2 SMNVEV (reference sequence). The DNA for the CDR3 is TGTGCCAGCAGTTTATCGGCTAGCACAGATACGCAGTATTTT. It specifies CASSLSASTDTQYF.

This clone is a singleton in its sample. The chain joins TRBV3-1 (or the pseudogene TRBV3-2) to TRBJ1-5; 7 positions agree with TRBD1. The J segment lost 0 bases and the V segment lost 3 bases, leaving 11 bases of the junction unmatched. Germline assignment: CDR1 LGHDT and CDR2 YNNKEL (reference sequence). This CDR3 has 18 residues. The CDR3 sequence is CASSHERKQGTSNQPQHF. Here the CDR3 DNA reads TGTGCCAGCAGCCATGAACGTAAACAGGGGACTAGCAATCAGCCCCAGCATTTT.

The CDR3 here is CASSPGTPYNSPLHF. CDR3 in DNA: TGCGCCAGCAGCCCCGGGACTCCCTATAATTCACCCCTCCACTTT. The chain combines TRBV4-1 with TRBJ1-6; a weak D match, TRBD1 (5 bases). The CDR3 is 15 residues long. The germline CDR1 and CDR2 sequences are MGHRA and YSYEKL. V was pared by 4 bases and J by 2 bases, with 9 bases between.

The chain recombines TRBV27 with TRBJ2-7; 10 bases are shared with TRBD1. Losses at the gene ends were 6 bases for V and 5 bases for J; bases not matched to a gene: 7. The CDR3 covers 14 residues. CDR1 and CDR2 from the germline V gene are MNHEY and SMNVEV (reference sequence). This CDR3 reads CASRLGQGLHEQYF. The CDR3 nucleotides read TGTGCCAGCAGACTGGGACAGGGGTTACACGAGCAGTACTTC.

The chain links TRBV29-1 to TRBJ2-7, with 10 bases fitting TRBD1. The length of the CDR3 is 13 residues. V dropped 6 bases and J dropped 3; count of bases not matched to a gene: 5. Germline V gene lookup returns CDR1 SQVTM and CDR2 ANQGSEA. The DNA of the CDR3 is TGCAGCGTGACAGGGGGCTTTCACTACGAGCAGTACTTC. This gives the protein CSVTGGFHYEQYF.

This chain joins TRBV11-2 and TRBJ2-1; 7 nucleotides match TRBD2. CDR1 and CDR2 (germline): SGHAT, FQNNGV. CDR3 length: 15 amino acids. V shed 7 bases, J shed 2 bases, and the junction held 8 bases outside the gene matches. The CDR3: CASTPGRLAYNEQFF. CDR3 DNA sequence: TGTGCCAGCACCCCCGGGAGGCTAGCCTACAATGAGCAGTTCTTC.

V and J are TRBV7-6 and TRBJ2-1; D is perhaps TRBD2 (5 bases). The CDR3 has 15 amino acids. V was shortened by 5 bases and J by 8 bases, with 19 bases between the two germline ends. Looked up from germline, CDR1 is SGHVS and CDR2 is FNYEAQ. The CDR3 sequence is CASSRSERETDEQFF. CDR3 DNA sequence: TGTGCCAGCAGCCGCTCGGAGAGGGAGACCGATGAGCAGTTCTTC.

The V gene is TRBV5-1, the J gene TRBJ2-5; possible D gene TRBD1, 5 bases. Germline CDR1 SGHRS, CDR2 YFSETQ. This CDR3 region has 13 residues. The ends were cut back, 2 bases at V and 5 bases at J, with 10 bases in the middle. The CDR3 spells CASSFDHRETQYF. CDR3 DNA sequence: TGCGCCAGCAGCTTCGATCACAGGGAGACCCAGTACTTC.

The rearrangement joins TRBV7-2 to TRBJ2-1; D ambiguous. Trimming took off 1 base at V and 5 bases at J, with 18 bases between the two ends. Germline-derived CDR1 and CDR2 are SGHTA and FQGNSA. The CDR3 loop spans 17 amino acids. As DNA, the CDR3 is TGTGCCAGCAGCTTAGAAATCAGGTGGTCCGGTCACAATGAGCAGTTCTTC. Protein: CASSLEIRWSGHNEQFF.

The chain uses TRBV9 and TRBJ2-3; D may be TRBD2 (5 bases). Germline CDR1 reads SGDLS; CDR2 reads YYNGEE. The CDR3 spans 15 residues. Trimming removed 6 bases from V and 2 bases from J, with 16 bases in between. The CDR3 DNA is TGTGCCAGCACCGTCGGACTCCTCCACACAGATACGCAGTATTTT. This encodes CASTVGLLHTDTQYF.

Regarding this clone: Within the sample, other DNA sequences also encode this same CDR3. V is TRBV19 and J is TRBJ1-1; D remains ambiguous. V gave up 3 bases and J gave up 1 base, with 6 bases separating them. The CDR3 loop spans 13 amino acids. Germline V CDR1 and CDR2: LNHDA, SQIVND (reference sequence). The CDR3 loop is CASSMRQNTEAFF. CDR3 nucleotide sequence: TGTGCCAGTAGTATGCGGCAGAACACTGAAGCTTTCTTT.

V usage is TRBV3-1 (or the pseudogene TRBV3-2) and J usage is TRBJ2-3, with 14 bases fitting TRBD2. Per the germline V gene, CDR1 is LGHDT and CDR2 is YNNKEL (reference sequence). The V gene end was trimmed by 1 base and the J gene end by 8 bases; junction bases not matched to a gene: 8. CDR3 length: 17 amino acids. CDR3 in amino acids: CASSQGRTSGRRSTQYF. In DNA form, the CDR3 reads TGTGCCAGCAGCCAAGGTCGGACTAGCGGGAGGAGGTCTACGCAGTATTTT.

This chain uses TRBV5-1 with TRBJ1-1, with TRBD1 matching 8 bases. Germline assignment: CDR1 SGHRS and CDR2 YFSETQ. The ends lost 7 bases at V and 6 bases at J; junction bases unmatched: 14. The CDR3 contains 15 residues. The CDR3 bases are TGCGCCAGCCAAAATACCCCAGGGGGCTTCGCTGAAGCTTTCTTT. This gives the protein CASQNTPGGFAEAFF.

The J gene is TRBJ2-7, the V gene TRBV7-2; 8 bases agree with TRBD2. Germline lookup yields CDR1 SGHTA and CDR2 FQGNSA. Germline trimming cut 1 base from V and 5 bases from J; bases unmatched to any gene: 10. The CDR3 runs to 16 residues. The CDR3 protein is CASSLGPPAGGHEQYF. CDR3 in DNA: TGTGCCAGCAGCTTAGGCCCCCCGGCGGGAGGCCACGAGCAGTACTTC.

The rearrangement links TRBV10-3 to TRBJ1-2, with 7 bases matching TRBD1. The CDR3 length is 14 residues. Germline loops: CDR1 ENHRY, CDR2 SYGVKD. V was clipped by 0 bases and J by 4 bases; unmatched bases: 2. The CDR3 DNA sequence: TGTGCCATCAGTGAGTCGGGGACAGTCTATGGCTACACCTTC. Translation: CAISESGTVYGYTF.

This clone was observed a few times. The chain combines TRBV5-4 with TRBJ2-4, with 10 bases matching TRBD2. V lost 4 bases to trimming and J lost 2 bases; unmatched junction nucleotides: 6. Looked up from germline, CDR1 is SGHNT and CDR2 is YYREEE (reference sequence). The CDR3 sequence is 16 residues long. CDR3 in DNA: TGTGCCAGCAGCATCGCGGGACTAGCGACCAAAAACATTCAGTACTTC. Translation gives CASSIAGLATKNIQYF.

Concerning this clone: In the same sample, other DNA sequences code for this CDR3. The rearrangement joins TRBV28 to TRBJ2-4, with 8 positions matching TRBD2. The germline gives CDR1 MDHEN, CDR2 SYDVKM. V lost 6 bases, J lost 0 bases, and 16 bases stayed unmatched. The CDR3 consists of 19 residues. CDR3 in amino acids: CASSPWGLGTTLAKNIQYF. The CDR3 nucleotides are TGTGCCAGCAGCCCCTGGGGACTAGGGACTACATTAGCCAAAAACATTCAGTACTTC.

The DNA for the CDR3 is TGTGCCAGCAGTTCCCTCCAACTAGCGGGAGGGCCTTCTAGTGAGCAGTTCTTC. It encodes CASSSLQLAGGPSSEQFF. This chain connects TRBV27 to TRBJ2-1, with 13 bases that match TRBD2. CDR3 length equals 18 residues. Germline V gives CDR1 MNHEY, CDR2 SMNVEV (reference sequence). V lost 4 bases to trimming and J lost 9 bases; unmatched junction nucleotides: 15.

CDR3 region: CASSPPGGANSPLHF. The CDR3 DNA reads as TGTGCCAGCAGCCCCCCCGGAGGGGCCAATTCACCCCTCCACTTT. This rearrangement joins TRBV6-6 to TRBJ1-6; TRBD1 might be the D (5 bases). The CDR3 sequence is 15 residues long. Germline-derived CDR1 and CDR2 are MNHNY and SVGAGI (reference sequence). The V gene lost 6 bases and the J gene lost 7 bases, with 16 bases spanning the gap.

V and J are TRBV19 and TRBJ2-2; 12 bases match TRBD2. J gave up 1 base and V 5 bases, and 8 bases lay outside the gene matches. The CDR3 loop spans 18 amino acids. Germline V gene lookup returns CDR1 LNHDA and CDR2 SQIVND (reference sequence). The CDR3 reads CASSARLAGVGNTGELFF. The CDR3 coding sequence is TGTGCCAGTAGTGCCCGACTAGCGGGAGTAGGGAACACCGGGGAGCTGTTTTTT.

The chain uses TRBV13 and TRBJ1-5; D remains ambiguous. Per the germline V gene, CDR1 is PRHDT and CDR2 is FYEKMQ (reference sequence). The CDR3 covers 13 residues. Trimming left V 3 bases short and J 1 base short, with 4 bases between. CDR3 amino acids: CASSFQSNQPQHF. The CDR3 DNA follows: TGTGCCAGCAGCTTTCAGAGCAATCAGCCCCAGCATTTT.

The rearrangement links TRBV7-2 to TRBJ2-3; D is possibly TRBD1 (5 bases). V was trimmed by 2 bases and J by 4 bases, leaving 13 bases between them. The CDR3 is made up of 15 amino acids. Germline V gives CDR1 SGHTA, CDR2 FQGNSA. The CDR3 region is CASSLIRATADTQYF. The CDR3 nucleotides are TGTGCCAGCAGCTTAATCAGGGCTACCGCAGATACGCAGTATTTT.

The chain employs TRBV10-3 and TRBJ1-1; 11 nucleotides agree with TRBD1. Trimming took 3 bases from V and 4 from J; bases not matched to a gene: 4. CDR3 length: 15 residues. From germline, CDR1 is ENHRY and CDR2 SYGVKD. The CDR3 nucleotides read TGTGCCATCAGTGACCCCGGGACAGGGGGCACTGAAGCTTTCTTT. Amino acids: CAISDPGTGGTEAFF.